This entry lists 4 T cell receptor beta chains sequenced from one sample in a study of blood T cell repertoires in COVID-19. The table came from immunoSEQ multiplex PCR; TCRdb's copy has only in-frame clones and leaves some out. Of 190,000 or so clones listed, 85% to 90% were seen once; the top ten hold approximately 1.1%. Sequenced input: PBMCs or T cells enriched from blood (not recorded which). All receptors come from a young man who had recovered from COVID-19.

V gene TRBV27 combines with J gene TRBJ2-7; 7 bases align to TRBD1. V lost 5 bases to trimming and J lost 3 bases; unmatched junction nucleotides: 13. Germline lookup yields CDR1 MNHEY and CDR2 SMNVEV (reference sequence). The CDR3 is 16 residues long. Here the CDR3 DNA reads TGTGCCAGCAGTCCCCTCCGGGACAGCATCAACTACGAGCAGTACTTC. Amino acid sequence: CASSPLRDSINYEQYF.

The CDR3 protein is CASSRTSGATGELFF. The CDR3 nucleotides are TGTGCCAGCAGCCGAACTAGCGGGGCCACCGGGGAGCTGTTTTTT. V usage is TRBV6-5 and J usage is TRBJ2-2; 10 bases agree with TRBD2. The CDR3 has 15 amino acids. V gave up 6 bases and J gave up 4 bases; unmatched junction bases: 5. From germline, CDR1 is MNHEY and CDR2 SVGAGI.

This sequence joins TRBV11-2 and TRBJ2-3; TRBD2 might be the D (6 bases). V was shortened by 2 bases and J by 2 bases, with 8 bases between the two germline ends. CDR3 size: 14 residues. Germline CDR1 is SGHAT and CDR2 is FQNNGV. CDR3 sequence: CASSLLAHTDTQYF. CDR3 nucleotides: TGTGCCAGCAGCTTACTAGCGCACACAGATACGCAGTATTTT.

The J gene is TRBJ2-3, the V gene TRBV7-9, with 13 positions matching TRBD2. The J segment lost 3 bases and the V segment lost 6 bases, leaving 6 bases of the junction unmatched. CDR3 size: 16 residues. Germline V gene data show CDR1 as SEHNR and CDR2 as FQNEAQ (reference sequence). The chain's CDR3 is CASSRTSGSITDTQYF. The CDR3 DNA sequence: TGTGCCAGCAGTAGGACTAGCGGGAGTATTACAGATACGCAGTATTTT.